This entry lists 12 T cell receptor beta chains sequenced from one sample in a study of OX40 agonist ivuxolimab in advanced cancers. Clones were read by immunoSEQ multiplex PCR, and TCRdb kept only the in-frame ones, dropping some. The sample carries 78,000 or so clones, approximately 91% recorded once. The sequencing here drew on CD4+ or CD8+ T cells sorted from blood, taken in a trial of the OX40 agonist ivuxolimab. The receptors stem from an adult with an advanced solid tumor such as melanoma, head and neck, liver or kidney cancer.

V and J are TRBV9 and TRBJ2-3, with 14 bases that match TRBD2. Trimming at V came to 4 bases and at J to 5 bases, leaving 6 bases not matched to a gene. The CDR3 covers 16 residues. Per germline, CDR1 SGDLS and CDR2 YYNGEE. The CDR3 loop reads CASSTGLAGGIDTQYF. The CDR3 region has the DNA TGTGCCAGCAGCACCGGACTAGCGGGAGGTATAGATACGCAGTATTTT.

This chain's CDR3 is CASSSYSGGWETQYF. In DNA form, the CDR3 reads TGTGCCAGCAGTTCTTATAGCGGGGGGTGGGAGACCCAGTACTTC. This chain joins TRBV6-5 and TRBJ2-5, with 10 nucleotides matching TRBD2. CDR3 length: 15 residues. Germline CDR1 MNHEY, CDR2 SVGAGI. V lost 4 bases, J lost 5 bases, and 7 bases stayed unmatched.

The rearrangement uses TRBV29-1 and TRBJ1-3; D not resolved. This CDR3 region has 14 residues. Trimming stripped 8 bases from V and 0 bases from J, with 14 bases between. Germline V gene lookup returns CDR1 SQVTM and CDR2 ANQGSEA. The CDR3 loop reads CSFAPAGSGNTIYF. The CDR3 nucleotides are TGCAGCTTTGCCCCTGCCGGCTCTGGAAACACCATATATTTT.

This clone was picked up one time. DNA for the CDR3: TGTGCCAGCAGCCCCGAGGGACAGGGGTCTCAGTACTTC. This codes for CASSPEGQGSQYF. The gene calls are TRBV7-9 and TRBJ2-5, with TRBD1 identical over 10 bases. This CDR3 contains 13 residues. V lost 5 bases, J lost 11 bases, and 8 bases stayed unmatched. Germline V lookup: CDR1 SEHNR, CDR2 FQNEAQ (reference sequence).

The V and J genes are TRBV28 and TRBJ1-5, with a tentative D call TRBD1 (6 bases). The germline V gene has CDR1 MDHEN and CDR2 SYDVKM. This CDR3 has 15 amino acids. The V end was cut by 6 bases, the J end by 4 bases, with 16 bases between. DNA for the CDR3: TGTGCCAGCAGCCGAGTACAGGGACCAAATCAGCCCCAGCATTTT. Protein sequence: CASSRVQGPNQPQHF.

This sequence joins TRBV6-1 and TRBJ1-2; maybe TRBD1 (6 bases). The V end was cut by 7 bases, the J end by 4 bases, with 13 bases between. Germline lookup yields CDR1 MNHNS and CDR2 SASEGT. The CDR3 is 13 residues long. The CDR3 region has the DNA TGTGCCAGCACCGGCGAGACAGGCTATGGCTACACCTTC. It encodes CASTGETGYGYTF.

This clone has a handful of counts. The genes are TRBV28 and TRBJ1-4; 7 bases map to TRBD1. V gave up 9 bases and J gave up 6 bases; unmatched junction bases: 7. The CDR3 covers 13 residues. From germline, CDR1 is MDHEN and CDR2 SYDVKM. The CDR3 reads CASMTGRDEKLFF. The CDR3 nucleotides are TGTGCCAGTATGACAGGGAGGGATGAAAAACTGTTTTTT.

The chain recombines TRBV14 with TRBJ2-1; no reliable D call. Deletions cut 0 bases from V and 1 base from J, with 7 bases between. The CDR3 extends over 15 amino acids. Per germline, CDR1 SGHDN and CDR2 FVKESK. The CDR3 DNA is TGTGCCAGCAGCCAAGAAACCGTTTCCTACAATGAGCAGTTCTTC. It codes for CASSQETVSYNEQFF.

The chain joins TRBV29-1 to TRBJ1-1; D may be TRBD1 (5 bases). The CDR3 contains 15 residues. Per the germline V gene, CDR1 is SQVTM and CDR2 is ANQGSEA. V was cut by 7 bases and J by 0 bases, with 18 bases left in between. The CDR3 DNA sequence: TGCAGCGCCGTCCCTCGGGGCACATTGAACACTGAAGCTTTCTTT. This encodes CSAVPRGTLNTEAFF.

The CDR3 DNA reads TGTGCCAGCAGCTTACAGGGGGGAATAGAGACCCAGTACTTC. Amino acids: CASSLQGGIETQYF. The rearrangement links TRBV11-3 to TRBJ2-5; tentative D call: TRBD1 (7 bases). V dropped 2 bases and J dropped 4 bases, with 11 bases sitting between them. CDR1 and CDR2 from the germline V gene are SGHNT and YENEEA. This CDR3 region has 14 residues.

J is TRBJ2-1 and V is TRBV7-9, with 15 bases lining up with TRBD2. Looked up from germline, CDR1 is SEHNR and CDR2 is FQNEAQ (reference sequence). CDR3 length: 15 residues. With V trimmed by 5 bases and J by 9 bases, 5 bases remained unmatched. CDR3 loop: CASSRTSGGAGEQFF. The CDR3 DNA is TGTGCCAGCAGCCGGACTAGCGGGGGGGCAGGTGAGCAGTTCTTC.

V is TRBV10-2 and J is TRBJ1-2; D call uncertain. The CDR3 totals 14 residues. Between the trimmed V and J ends, which lost 6 bases and 3 bases, there was a span of 14 bases. The germline CDR1 and CDR2 sequences are WSHSY and SAAADI. Written as DNA, the CDR3 is TGCGCCAGCAGAGCCTCAGGAGCGGACTATGGCTACACCTTC. Its protein is CASRASGADYGYTF.